These T cell receptor beta chains were read from a single sample in a study of blood T cell repertoires in COVID-19. Sequencing was performed with immunoSEQ multiplex PCR; in TCRdb, only in-frame clones are kept and a portion is missing. The table lists about 170,000 clones, around nine tenths of them singletons. The sequenced sample consisted of peripheral blood. The source of these receptors is a man aged 18 to 30 with active or convalescent COVID-19. Both conserved end residues are part of each CDR3. A D gene is named only where the DNA matches it firmly. Expanded clones are given a class, and other clones once, few, many or no size at all.

CDR3aa,CDR3nt,j_gene,d_gene,v_gene,len,abundance
CASRPSQVSGNTIYF,TGCGCCAGCAGGCCATCTCAGGTCTCTGGAAACACCATATATTTT,TRBJ1-3,-,TRBV5-1,15,-
CASSRTGRYEQYF,TGTGCCAGCAGCCGGACAGGGAGGTACGAGCAGTACTTC,TRBJ2-7,TRBD1,TRBV14,13,-
CSVVLAGGSITDTQYF,TGCAGCGTTGTACTAGCGGGAGGGTCGATCACAGATACGCAGTATTTT,TRBJ2-3,TRBD2,TRBV29-1,16,-
CASGYPGNTGELFF,TGTGCTAGTGGATACCCGGGAAATACCGGGGAGCTGTTTTTT,TRBJ2-2,-,TRBV12-5,14,-
CASRPDRNSYNEQFF,TGTGCCAGCAGACCCGACAGGAACTCCTACAATGAGCAGTTCTTC,TRBJ2-1,-,TRBV2,15,once
CASSIKSGGNQPQHF,TGTGCCAGTAGTATAAAGTCAGGGGGCAATCAGCCCCAGCATTTT,TRBJ1-5,-,TRBV19,15,-
CASRGQGSGYTF,TGTGCCAGTCGGGGACAGGGTAGCGGCTACACCTTC,TRBJ1-2,TRBD1,TRBV19,12,-
CASSLDSLSGNTIYF,TGTGCCAGCAGCTTGGACAGCCTCTCTGGAAACACCATATATTTT,TRBJ1-3,-,TRBV5-4,15,-
CASSRQGNYGYTF,TGTGCCAGCAGCCGACAGGGAAACTATGGCTACACCTTC,TRBJ1-2,TRBD1,TRBV7-9,13,few
CASRPIPGLNQPQHF,TGTGCCAGCAGGCCGATCCCGGGATTGAATCAGCCCCAGCATTTT,TRBJ1-5,-,TRBV28,15,-
CASSVGTGSSDTQYF,TGTGCCAGCAGCGTAGGGACAGGGAGCTCGGATACGCAGTATTTT,TRBJ2-3,TRBD1,TRBV9,15,few
CASSEQRETQYF,TGTGCCAGCTCAGAGCAACGGGAGACCCAGTACTTC,TRBJ2-5,-,TRBV18,12,-
CASSSGDRGGTDTQYF,TGTGCCAGCAGCTCCGGGGACAGGGGGGGGACAGATACGCAGTATTTT,TRBJ2-3,TRBD1,TRBV5-4,16,-
CASSVEQGRLAGGPTDTQYF,TGTGCCAGCTCAGTTGAACAGGGGCGACTAGCGGGAGGGCCTACGGATACGCAGTATTTT,TRBJ2-3,TRBD2,TRBV18,20,once
CASSAVGQHNEKLFF,TGCGCCAGCAGCGCCGTCGGACAGCATAATGAAAAACTGTTTTTT,TRBJ1-4,-,TRBV5-1,15,once
CASSLREPEAFF,TGTGCCAGCAGTTTACGAGAACCTGAAGCTTTCTTT,TRBJ1-1,-,TRBV28,12,-
CASRGGGNQPQHF,TGTGCCAGCAGAGGAGGGGGCAATCAGCCCCAGCATTTT,TRBJ1-5,-,TRBV6-5,13,-
CASSPYPDSEQYF,TGTGCCAGCAGCCCGTACCCCGACAGCGAGCAGTACTTC,TRBJ2-7,-,TRBV11-1,13,-
CASSQDTGANSSPLHF,TGCGCCAGCAGCCAAGATACAGGGGCAAACTCTTCCCCCCTCCACTTT,TRBJ1-6,TRBD1,TRBV4-1,16,-
CASSLSGQENYGYTF,TGTGCCAGCAGCTTATCGGGACAGGAAAACTATGGCTACACCTTC,TRBJ1-2,TRBD1,TRBV7-8,15,-
CASSQDQGHTEAFF,TGTGCCAGCAGCCAAGATCAGGGGCACACTGAAGCTTTCTTT,TRBJ1-1,-,TRBV3-1/TRBV3-2,14,-
CASSPRGAGGYNEQFF,TGTGCCAGCAGCCCCCGGGGAGCGGGAGGTTACAATGAGCAGTTCTTC,TRBJ2-1,TRBD2,TRBV7-8,16,once
CASSLTVLAGYNEQFF,TGTGCCAGCAGCTTAACGGTACTAGCGGGTTACAATGAGCAGTTCTTC,TRBJ2-1,TRBD2,TRBV11-2,16,few
CAWRAGTFGNSPLHF,TGTGCCTGGAGGGCGGGGACGTTCGGGAATTCACCCCTCCACTTT,TRBJ1-6,-,TRBV30,15,-
CASSQTSGGPGETQYF,TGTGCCAGCAGCCAGACTAGCGGGGGGCCAGGAGAGACCCAGTACTTC,TRBJ2-5,TRBD2,TRBV11-3,16,-
CASSPISGQGAEAFF,TGTGCCAGCAGCCCAATTTCGGGACAGGGGGCTGAAGCTTTCTTT,TRBJ1-1,TRBD1,TRBV7-9,15,few
CASSLAAGSGNEKLFF,TGTGCCAGCAGCTTAGCGGCGGGGAGTGGTAATGAAAAACTGTTTTTT,TRBJ1-4,-,TRBV7-8,16,once
CAWSVGQGNQPQHF,TGTGCCTGGAGTGTGGGACAGGGTAATCAGCCCCAGCATTTT,TRBJ1-5,TRBD1,TRBV30,14,-
CASRRTSESSYNEQFF,TGTGCCAGCAGGCGGACTAGCGAGAGCTCCTACAATGAGCAGTTCTTC,TRBJ2-1,TRBD2,TRBV7-9,16,-
CAWSELGVLAFF,TGTGCCTGGAGTGAGCTAGGAGTTCTAGCTTTCTTT,TRBJ1-1,-,TRBV30,12,-
CASSRGQMNTEAFF,TGTGCCAGCAGCCGGGGACAGATGAACACTGAAGCTTTCTTT,TRBJ1-1,TRBD1,TRBV7-2,14,-
CASSPRWSGGLYSYNEQFF,TGTGCCAGCAGCCCCCGGTGGAGCGGGGGGCTTTACTCCTACAATGAGCAGTTCTTC,TRBJ2-1,TRBD2,TRBV9,19,-
CASSKQGKAYEQYF,TGTGCCAGCAGTAAACAGGGGAAGGCCTACGAGCAGTACTTC,TRBJ2-7,TRBD1,TRBV25-1,14,-
CASSLFGQGGQETQYF,TGCGCCAGCAGCTTGTTTGGACAAGGGGGCCAAGAGACCCAGTACTTC,TRBJ2-5,-,TRBV5-1,16,once
CASSSCRDNKGTQYF,TGTGCCAGCAGCAGTTGCCGGGACAACAAAGGGACGCAGTATTTT,TRBJ2-3,-,TRBV21-1,15,-
CASSLGQDIYNELRENEQFF,TGTGCCAGCAGTCTGGGACAGGACATCTACAATGAGCTTCGGGAGAATGAGCAGTTCTTC,TRBJ2-1,TRBD1,TRBV6-8,20,-
CASSQGANYGYTF,TGTGCCAGCAGCCAGGGGGCCAACTATGGCTACACCTTC,TRBJ1-2,-,TRBV14,13,few
CASSRDRGYGYTF,TGTGCCAGCAGTCGTGACAGAGGCTATGGCTACACCTTC,TRBJ1-2,-,TRBV7-2,13,-
CASSQGTGGTEAFF,TGTGCCAGCAGCCAAGGGACAGGGGGAACTGAAGCTTTCTTT,TRBJ1-1,TRBD1,TRBV3-1/TRBV3-2,14,once
CASKSSLGKGPQPQHF,TGTGCCTCGAAAAGTAGTCTAGGTAAAGGCCCCCAGCCCCAGCATTTT,TRBJ1-5,-,TRBV19,16,-
CASSEGGQGQPQHF,TGTGCCAGCAGTGAAGGGGGACAGGGGCAGCCCCAGCATTTT,TRBJ1-5,TRBD1,TRBV2,14,few
CASSPQHRALGYGYTF,TGTGCCAGCTCACCACAACACAGGGCTCTGGGCTATGGCTACACCTTC,TRBJ1-2,-,TRBV18,16,-
CASSSSMIRDGHNNEKLFF,TGTGCCAGCAGCTCAAGTATGATCAGGGATGGGCATAATAATGAAAAACTGTTTTTT,TRBJ1-4,-,TRBV7-9,19,-